The sequence of this T cell receptor beta chain was determined in a study of T cell repertoires in cytomegalovirus infection. General study results and limits: HLA-C-restricted CMV-specific TCR beta clonotypes were dominant in the ex vivo response.

Germline loops: CDR1 SGHTA, CDR2 FQGNSA. V lost 3 bases to trimming and J lost 3 bases, with 12 bases between them. The CDR3 covers 14 residues. TCRdb re-analysed the reads in MiXCR, keeping a single row per CDR3 protein. Of about 190,000 distinct CDR3 sequences in the sample, roughly 9.8% were seen once. This clonotype was observed many times. What it binds is unknown. The chain couples TRBV7-2 to TRBJ2-7; TRBD2 is a possible D gene (7 bases). Sequencing was carried out using PBMCs. This TCR derives from a human donor in good health (CMV status not recorded). Some clones in this sample may be carry-over from other donors' samples. DNA for the CDR3: TGTGCCAGCAGCTTTCCGGGGGGCCACTACGAGCAGTACTTC. Translating it yields CASSFPGGHYEQYF. The variable domain in full, completed from reference TRBV7-2 and TRBJ2-7, reads GAGVSQSPSNKVTEKGKDVELRCDPISGHTALYWYRQSLGQGLEFLIYFQGNSAPDKSGLPSDRFSAERTGGSVSTLTIQRTQQEDSAVYLCASSFPGGHYEQYFGPGTRLTVT.